The next 16 T cell receptor beta chains were all read from a single sample in a study of blood T cell repertoires in COVID-19 (dated by TCRdb to about 2020). Receptor amplification or capture employed the immunoSEQ multiplex PCR assay. TCRdb limited this immuneACCESS table to in-frame rearrangements with V and J called. A share of clones is missing; checked studies link under half to unresolved V genes, and the rest is unexplained. The sample includes roughly 340,000 clones, with under 95% observed a single time. Of the sample, about 3.5% is held by the ten largest clones. Sequenced material: peripheral blood. All receptors come from a woman between 18 and 29 years old who had recovered from COVID-19.

The chain combines TRBV11-3 with TRBJ2-7; maybe TRBD2 (5 bases). CDR3 length: 12 amino acids. Germline-derived CDR1 and CDR2 are SGHNT and YENEEA. Trimming pared 5 bases from V and 3 bases from J, leaving 8 bases between. CDR3 in amino acids: CASSGSGYEQYV. Here the CDR3 DNA reads TGTGCCAGCAGCGGAAGCGGCTACGAGCAGTACGTC.

This clone occurred a few times. The V gene is TRBV6-6, the J gene TRBJ1-2; TRBD1 might be the D (5 bases). Germline lookup yields CDR1 MNHNY and CDR2 SVGAGI (reference sequence). The ends were cut back, 2 bases at V and 4 bases at J, with 11 bases in the middle. The CDR3 spans 14 residues. CDR3 sequence (DNA): TGTGCCAGCAGTTACGAGGGGCGGGGCTATGGCTACACCTTC. This codes for CASSYEGRGYGYTF.

V usage is TRBV5-6 and J usage is TRBJ2-4; 9 nucleotides align to TRBD2. The ends lost 3 bases at V and 1 base at J; junction bases unmatched: 11. CDR1 SGHDT and CDR2 YYEEEE come from the germline V gene. The CDR3 has 18 residues. This CDR3 reads CASSSRLADGLAKNIQYF. CDR3 in DNA: TGTGCCAGCAGCTCGAGACTAGCGGATGGGCTGGCCAAAAACATTCAGTACTTC.

This clone was seen a single time. The genes are TRBV15 and TRBJ2-3, with 9 bases aligning to TRBD1. Germline V gene lookup returns CDR1 LNHNV and CDR2 YYDKDF (reference sequence). This CDR3 spans 15 amino acids. Losses at the gene ends were 5 bases for V and 2 bases for J; bases not matched to a gene: 5. CDR3 protein: CATSGWDRVTDTQYF. CDR3 DNA: TGTGCCACCAGCGGTTGGGACAGGGTCACAGATACGCAGTATTTT.

The V and J genes are TRBV30 and TRBJ1-4; D uncertain. V shed 3 bases and J shed 4 bases, with 12 bases lying between them. The CDR3 is made up of 14 amino acids. Germline V gene sequence: CDR1 GTSNPN, CDR2 SVGIG (reference sequence). The CDR3 here is CAWRTRIDNEKLFF. For the CDR3, the DNA is TGTGCCTGGAGGACACGGATCGATAATGAAAAACTGTTTTTT.

CDR3 DNA sequence: TGTGCCAGCAGCTCGACTAGCGGGAGAGAATGGGAGCAGTACGTC. Translation gives CASSSTSGREWEQYV. V gene TRBV7-2 combines with J gene TRBJ2-7; 12 bases map to TRBD2. The CDR3 sequence is 15 residues long. Germline CDR1 SGHTA, CDR2 FQGNSA. Trimming at V came to 4 bases and at J to 7 bases, leaving 8 bases not matched to a gene.

The J gene is TRBJ2-3, the V gene TRBV10-2; weak D call: TRBD1 (5 bases). The V gene's germline CDR1 is WSHSY and CDR2 SAAADI. V lost 8 bases to trimming and J lost 6 bases, with 21 bases between them. The CDR3 totals 15 residues. The CDR3: CASVSEQVGRDTQYF. Here the CDR3 DNA reads TGCGCCAGCGTGAGTGAGCAAGTGGGGCGGGATACGCAGTATTTT.

About this clone itself: Other DNA sequences in this specimen translate into the identical CDR3. The gene calls are TRBV19 and TRBJ2-1; 11 bases fit TRBD2. Germline CDR1 reads LNHDA; CDR2 reads SQIVND (reference sequence). V gave up 5 bases and J gave up 4 bases; unmatched junction bases: 4. The CDR3 totals 15 residues. In DNA, the CDR3 is TGTGCCAGTAGTGCGACTAGCGGGACATACAATGAGCAGTTCTTC. This codes for CASSATSGTYNEQFF.

The chain couples TRBV5-1 to TRBJ2-3; TRBD1 agrees at 9 bases. The CDR3 is 13 residues long. V dropped 5 bases and J dropped 6; count of bases not matched to a gene: 4. Germline V gene lookup returns CDR1 SGHRS and CDR2 YFSETQ. The CDR3 sequence: CASSEQGADTQYF. CDR3 DNA sequence: TGCGCCAGCAGTGAACAGGGGGCGGATACGCAGTATTTT.

This chain uses TRBV4-1 with TRBJ1-5, with D possibly being TRBD1 (6 bases). The germline V and J ends were trimmed by 4 bases and 4 bases, with 11 bases remaining between them. Per the germline V gene, CDR1 is MGHRA and CDR2 is YSYEKL. The CDR3 runs 14 residues. CDR3 amino acids: CASSPHRANQPQHF. The CDR3 DNA is TGCGCCAGCAGCCCCCACAGGGCAAATCAGCCCCAGCATTTT.

This clone was recorded a few times. The rearrangement joins TRBV7-9 to TRBJ1-1; the match to TRBD1 covers 8 bases. There are 16 residues in the CDR3. Germline V gene lookup returns CDR1 SEHNR and CDR2 FQNEAQ (reference sequence). Trimming removed 1 base from V and 1 base from J; junction bases left unmatched: 5. Here the CDR3 reads CASSLVTGGRNTEAFF. DNA of the CDR3: TGTGCCAGCAGCTTAGTTACAGGGGGAAGGAACACTGAAGCTTTCTTT.

This rearrangement joins TRBV7-9 to TRBJ1-5; a possible D gene is TRBD1 (5 bases). CDR3 length: 15 amino acids. With 0 bases removed from V and 5 bases from J, the gap between germline ends came to 11 bases. The V gene's germline CDR1 is SEHNR and CDR2 FQNEAQ (reference sequence). The CDR3 bases are TGTGCCAGCAGCTTAGCGACATTAGGGGATCAGCCCCAGCATTTT. Translation gives CASSLATLGDQPQHF.

This chain joins TRBV4-1 and TRBJ2-5; TRBD2 might be the D (6 bases). The CDR3 runs to 15 residues. CDR1 is MGHRA and CDR2 is YSYEKL in the germline V gene. V gave up 1 base and J gave up 3 bases, with 12 bases separating them. This chain's CDR3 is CASSQGTTTKETQYF. DNA for the CDR3: TGCGCCAGCAGCCAAGGGACTACAACTAAAGAGACCCAGTACTTC.

V gene TRBV29-1 combines with J gene TRBJ2-1, with 8 nucleotides matching TRBD2. The length of the CDR3 is 16 residues. Germline values: CDR1 SQVTM, CDR2 ANQGSEA. The junction had 8 bases not matched to a gene; V was cut back by 4 bases and J by 0 bases. This chain's CDR3 is CSVGGLAGPSYNEQFF. The CDR3 nucleotides are TGCAGCGTTGGGGGTCTAGCGGGCCCCTCCTACAATGAGCAGTTCTTC.

The chain joins TRBV9 to TRBJ2-3, with TRBD2 as a possible D gene (5 bases). This CDR3 is 14 amino acids long. Germline loops: CDR1 SGDLS, CDR2 YYNGEE. V was pared by 0 bases and J by 6 bases, with 11 bases between. The CDR3 sequence is CASSVERSSDTQYF. CDR3 in DNA: TGTGCCAGCAGCGTAGAGCGGTCATCGGATACGCAGTATTTT.

This clone was seen only a few times. This chain connects TRBV12-3 or TRBV12-4 to TRBJ1-5, with TRBD1 as a possible D gene (5 bases). This CDR3 region has 11 residues. Trimming left V 5 bases short and J 11 bases short, with 10 bases between. The DNA for the CDR3 is TGTGCCAGCAGTCTCGGGACTACCCAGCATTTT. Protein: CASSLGTTQHF.